What follows are 15 T cell receptor beta chains derived from one specimen sequenced in a study of cytomegalovirus exposure and HLA in healthy donors (TCRdb year 2017). The receptor library was made with the immunoSEQ multiplex PCR assay. A mixture of 60 forward primers for TCR Vbeta segments and 13 reverse primers for TCR Jbeta segments was used in the multiplex PCR. As stored in TCRdb, this immuneACCESS dataset retains in-frame rearrangements with V and J assigned. A fraction of the clones does not appear; measured against another copy, unresolved V genes explain less than half of the discrepancy, and the remainder lacks a known reason. This sample lists some 120,000 clones; 75% to 85% were detected once. The ten most abundant clones make up roughly 12% of the sample. The sample consisted of PBMCs. These receptors all come from a male donor in good health and CMV-seropositive.

The J gene is TRBJ1-2, the V gene TRBV4-3; no clear D. Between the trimmed V and J ends, which lost 0 bases and 4 bases, there was a span of 15 bases. CDR1 is LGHNA and CDR2 is YSLEER in the germline V gene. The CDR3 loop spans 16 amino acids. The CDR3, as DNA: TGCGCCAGCAGCCAAGAGGCTGAGGAGGCCGGCTATGGCTACACCTTC. Its protein product is CASSQEAEEAGYGYTF.

The chain is built from TRBV6-5 and TRBJ2-7, with D hard to call. The CDR3 runs 13 residues. V dropped 5 bases and J dropped 2 bases, with 10 bases sitting between them. CDR1 is MNHEY, CDR2 SVGAGI, per germline. CDR3 coding DNA: TGTGCCAGCAGTACTGTTCCCACCTACGAGCAGTACTTC. This codes for CASSTVPTYEQYF.

The chain uses TRBV6-5 and TRBJ1-5, with TRBD1 as a possible D gene (5 bases). V lost 5 bases and J 6 bases, leaving 14 bases between the germline ends. From germline, CDR1 is MNHEY and CDR2 SVGAGI. The CDR3 spans 14 residues. In DNA, the CDR3 is TGTGCCAGCAGTGGTACAGGCTTAGGTCAGCCCCAGCATTTT. Translating gives CASSGTGLGQPQHF.

CDR3 coding DNA: TGTGCCAGCAGCCGAGGACTAGACCCATCCTACGAGCAGTACTTC. This sequence encodes CASSRGLDPSYEQYF. This chain joins TRBV7-2 and TRBJ2-7; 7 bases are shared with TRBD2. V lost 5 bases to trimming and J lost 1 base; unmatched junction nucleotides: 8. The CDR3 runs to 15 residues. Germline V lookup: CDR1 SGHTA, CDR2 FQGNSA.

This chain uses TRBV27 with TRBJ2-7; 7 bases agree with TRBD2. CDR1 MNHEY and CDR2 SMNVEV come from the germline V gene (reference sequence). Germline trimming cut 2 bases from V and 5 bases from J; bases unmatched to any gene: 3. The length of the CDR3 is 13 residues. The CDR3 is CASSLAGGNEQYF. CDR3 coding DNA: TGTGCCAGCAGTTTAGCCGGGGGGAACGAGCAGTACTTC.

This clone was counted between two and nine times. The V call is TRBV7-8, the J call TRBJ2-6; D uncertain. This CDR3 spans 13 amino acids. Germline CDR1 SGHVS, CDR2 FQNEAQ. The CDR3 DNA reads TGTGCGTCAAGGAGCTCTGGGGCCAACGTCCTGACTTTC. Translated, it gives CASRSSGANVLTF.

The V and J genes are TRBV6-5 and TRBJ2-5; 7 nucleotides align to TRBD1. The DNA end lines up better with TRBJ2-7; the J call may be wrong. CDR3 length equals 14 residues. CDR1 is MNHEY, CDR2 SVGAGI, per germline. The CDR3 here is CASSYLTGKDEQYF. For the CDR3, the DNA is TGTGCCAGCAGTTATTTGACAGGGAAGGACGAGCAGTACTTC.

This clone was detected once. The chain links TRBV4-1 to TRBJ2-3; 10 bases agree with TRBD2. Germline V lookup: CDR1 MGHRA, CDR2 YSYEKL. The CDR3 covers 14 residues. V was clipped by 5 bases and J by 6 bases; unmatched bases: 5. The CDR3 bases are TGCGCCAGCAGCACGGGGACTAGCGCGGATACGCAGTATTTT. Translated: CASSTGTSADTQYF.

J is TRBJ2-7 and V is TRBV4-2, with 11 positions matching TRBD2. V gave up 0 bases and J gave up 3 bases; unmatched junction bases: 10. Germline values: CDR1 LGHNA, CDR2 YNFKEQ. The length of the CDR3 is 18 residues. CDR3 loop: CASSQEFVAGGPGYEQYF. The CDR3, as DNA: TGTGCCAGCAGCCAAGAGTTTGTAGCGGGAGGGCCAGGCTACGAGCAGTACTTC.

V and J are TRBV7-6 and TRBJ2-3, with TRBD2 identical over 13 bases. This CDR3 has 16 amino acids. The V gene's germline CDR1 is SGHVS and CDR2 FNYEAQ. J was trimmed by 2 bases and V by 5 bases; bases with no gene match: 4. In DNA, the CDR3 is TGTGCCAGCAGCGCGACTAGCGGGAGGCCCACAGATACGCAGTATTTT. Its protein is CASSATSGRPTDTQYF.

The chain uses TRBV10-3 and TRBJ2-1; TRBD2 aligns across 8 bases. V shed 4 bases and J 5 bases; nucleotides not matched to a gene: 13. This CDR3 is 17 amino acids long. In germline, CDR1 is ENHRY, CDR2 SYGVKD. The CDR3 reads CAISVAGGPKDNNEQFF. As DNA, the CDR3 is TGTGCCATCAGTGTGGCGGGAGGCCCGAAAGATAACAATGAGCAGTTCTTC.

The chain carries TRBV7-2 and TRBJ2-7; 8 positions match TRBD2. Trimming removed 2 bases from V and 3 bases from J; junction bases left unmatched: 9. From germline, CDR1 is SGHTA and CDR2 FQGNSA. The CDR3 contains 16 residues. The CDR3 DNA is TGTGCCAGCAGCTTACACACTAGCGGTGGGGGCTACGAGCAGTACTTC. Its translation: CASSLHTSGGGYEQYF. Using reference TRBV7-2 and TRBJ2-7 for the parts outside the CDR3, the full variable domain is GAGVSQSPSNKVTEKGKDVELRCDPISGHTALYWYRQSLGQGLEFLIYFQGNSAPDKSGLPSDRFSAERTGGSVSTLTIQRTQQEDSAVYLCASSLHTSGGGYEQYFGPGTRLTVT.

The chain uses TRBV7-8 and TRBJ2-1; 9 bases agree with TRBD2. Germline assignment: CDR1 SGHVS and CDR2 FQNEAQ. The CDR3 covers 15 residues. J was trimmed by 15 bases and V by 2 bases; bases with no gene match: 14. CDR3 sequence (DNA): TGTGCCAGCAGCTTAAAAACGTCGGGTAGCGGGAGTCCGTTCTTC. Protein: CASSLKTSGSGSPFF.

The chain employs TRBV6-7 and TRBJ1-1, with unresolved D. TRBV6-7 is an open reading frame, and its role is uncertain. The CDR3 consists of 13 residues. Trimming left V 3 bases short and J 13 bases short, with 18 bases between. DNA of the CDR3: TGTGCCAGCAGTTATTTGCGTCCGGTTCTGGTTTTCTTT. This codes for CASSYLRPVLVFF.

This rearrangement joins TRBV5-4 to TRBJ2-5, with D possibly matching TRBD1 (6 bases). The V gene's germline CDR1 is SGHNT and CDR2 YYREEE (reference sequence). Trimming removed 0 bases at V and 1 base at J, with 7 bases between. The CDR3 extends over 14 amino acids. Here the CDR3 reads CASSLAGAQETQYF. CDR3 nucleotides: TGTGCCAGCAGCTTGGCAGGGGCCCAAGAGACCCAGTACTTC.